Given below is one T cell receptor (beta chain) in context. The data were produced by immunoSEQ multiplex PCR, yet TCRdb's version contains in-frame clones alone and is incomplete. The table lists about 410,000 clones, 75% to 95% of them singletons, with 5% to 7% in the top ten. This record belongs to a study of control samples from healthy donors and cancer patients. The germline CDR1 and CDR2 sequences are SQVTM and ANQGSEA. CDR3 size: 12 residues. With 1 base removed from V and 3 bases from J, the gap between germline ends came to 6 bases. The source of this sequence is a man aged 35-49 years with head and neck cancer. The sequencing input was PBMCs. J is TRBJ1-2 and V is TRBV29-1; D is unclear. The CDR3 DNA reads TGCAGCGTTGAAGGACCACACTATGGCTACACCTTC. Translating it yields CSVEGPHYGYTF.